One and the same sample provided the 10 T cell receptor beta chains below, sequenced in a study of T cell responses to AZD1222 COVID-19 vaccine. Using immunoSEQ multiplex PCR, the repertoire was profiled, and TCRdb retains in-frame clones only, with some absent. Of 150,000 or so clones listed, about 93% are singletons. The sequencing here drew on peripheral blood, taken on day 0 of AZD1222 vaccination. These TCRs come from an adult in good health.

The chain employs TRBV14 and TRBJ2-7; D gene ambiguous. The CDR3 runs 14 residues. In germline, CDR1 is SGHDN, CDR2 FVKESK. V lost 1 base and J lost 9, with 16 bases in between. This CDR3 is CASSQADRPLGQYF. The CDR3 coding sequence is TGTGCCAGCAGCCAAGCTGACCGGCCCCTTGGGCAGTACTTC. Full variable domain (outside the CDR3, taken from reference TRBV14 and TRBJ2-7): EAGVTQFPSHSVIEKGQTVTLRCDPISGHDNLYWYRRVMGKEIKFLLHFVKESKQDESGMPNNRFLAERTGGTYSTLKVQPAELEDSGVYFCASSQADRPLGQYFGPGTRLTVT.

This sequence joins TRBV5-5 and TRBJ2-6, with TRBD1 matching 7 bases. CDR3 length: 17 amino acids. Germline CDR1 SGHKS, CDR2 YYEKEE (reference sequence). V shed 5 bases and J 0 bases; nucleotides not matched to a gene: 8. As DNA, the CDR3 is TGTGCCAGCAGTCTTACAGGGGAATTCTCTGGGGCCAACGTCCTGACTTTC. This gives the protein CASSLTGEFSGANVLTF.

A word on this clone: The same CDR3 is also encoded by other DNA sequences in this sample. The chain has TRBV6-5 and TRBJ1-1, with D hard to call. With 6 bases removed from V and 0 bases from J, the gap between germline ends came to 2 bases. From germline, CDR1 is MNHEY and CDR2 SVGAGI. The CDR3 is 11 amino acids. CDR3 loop: CASRVNTEAFF. The DNA of the CDR3 is TGTGCCAGCAGGGTGAACACTGAAGCTTTCTTT.

The chain combines TRBV5-1 with TRBJ2-1; D perhaps matches TRBD2 (6 bases). This CDR3 is 16 amino acids long. Trimming pared 0 bases from V and 6 bases from J, leaving 16 bases between. CDR1 SGHRS and CDR2 YFSETQ come from the germline V gene. CDR3 amino acids: CASSLDGGGFSNEQFF. DNA of the CDR3: TGCGCCAGCAGCTTGGACGGGGGTGGTTTTTCCAATGAGCAGTTCTTC.

The V and J genes are TRBV10-3 and TRBJ2-1; TRBD2 agrees at 8 bases. With 11 bases clipped from V and 11 bases from J, the junction kept 11 bases outside the gene matches. The CDR3 extends over 12 amino acids. CDR1 is ENHRY and CDR2 is SYGVKD in the germline V gene. Here the CDR3 reads CAAGRREEKQFF. The CDR3 DNA reads as TGTGCCGCCGGGCGGCGGGAGGAGAAGCAGTTCTTC.

The chain is built from TRBV28 and TRBJ2-3, with a tentative D call TRBD2 (6 bases). V lost 1 base and J 7 bases, leaving 18 bases between the germline ends. The CDR3 consists of 16 residues. The germline V gene has CDR1 MDHEN and CDR2 SYDVKM. The CDR3 DNA follows: TGTGCCAGCAGTTTATTAGGTTTTGCGGGGCCCTATACGCAGTATTTT. It yields the protein CASSLLGFAGPYTQYF.

V and J are TRBV6-5 and TRBJ1-3; D is unresolved. The V and J ends lost 11 bases and 4 bases respectively, with 12 bases between them. The germline V gene has CDR1 MNHEY and CDR2 SVGAGI. The CDR3 runs 12 residues. This CDR3 is CASALNGNTIYF. CDR3 sequence (DNA): TGTGCCTCGGCGCTGAACGGAAACACCATATATTTT.

V gene TRBV14 combines with J gene TRBJ2-7; D gene unclear. The V gene's germline CDR1 is SGHDN and CDR2 FVKESK. The CDR3 consists of 11 residues. V lost 5 bases and J lost 2, with 4 bases in between. The CDR3 coding sequence is TGTGCCAGCAGCTCGGCCTACGAGCAGTACTTC. This codes for CASSSAYEQYF.

This clone has a handful of counts. This chain links TRBV10-2 with TRBJ1-1, with D hard to call. The CDR3 loop spans 16 amino acids. V was pared by 6 bases and J by 0 bases, with 17 bases between. Germline CDR1 is WSHSY and CDR2 is SAAADI. For the CDR3, the DNA is TGCGCCAGCAGCAATCACTATACCTCCTTGAACACTGAAGCTTTCTTT. This encodes CASSNHYTSLNTEAFF.

V usage is TRBV19 and J usage is TRBJ2-7; D perhaps matches TRBD2 (5 bases). The CDR3 spans 12 residues. CDR1 and CDR2 from the germline V gene are LNHDA and SQIVND (reference sequence). With 6 bases removed from V and 0 bases from J, the gap between germline ends came to 6 bases. The DNA of the CDR3 is TGTGCCAGTAGGGACTTCTCCTACGAGCAGTACTTC. Translated: CASRDFSYEQYF.